The source of this T cell receptor (beta chain) is a study of PD-1 blockade in classical Hodgkin lymphoma. Broader study findings: Undefined causes, possibly disease activity or prior therapy, underlie the repertoire differences. Newly diagnosed and completely responding patients shared comparable baseline diversity. Exclusion covered patients beginning nivolumab under 1 year post-ASCT.

Produced via immunoSEQ multiplex PCR; TCRdb's table is partial and in-frame only. The repertoire holds 10,000 to 15,000 clones, with approximately 79% as singletons. Comment on this clone: The target antigen is unknown.

The patients all showed relapse after autologous stem cell transplantation, while their brentuximab vedotin exposure varied. The sequencing used peripheral blood mononuclear cells (PBMCs), collected at baseline. The receptor was derived from a human donor with classical Hodgkin lymphoma.

CDR3 sequence (DNA): TGTGCCAGTAGGGGACTAGCGGGAGTCAATGAGCAGTTCTTC. Protein sequence: CASRGLAGVNEQFF. The V call is TRBV19, the J call TRBJ2-1; 14 nucleotides align to TRBD2. Germline CDR1 reads LNHDA; CDR2 reads SQIVND (reference sequence). V lost 6 bases, J lost 6 bases, and 1 base stayed unmatched. The CDR3 is 14 amino acids.